These 3 T cell receptor beta chains were all obtained from the same sample, sequenced in a study of tumor-infiltrating lymphocytes in primary liver carcinoma (dated by TCRdb to 2017 to 2019). The reads were generated on an Illumina HiSeq 2500. Starting from around 520 ng total RNA, TCRbeta-specific cDNA was produced by reverse transcription with a constant-region primer and ProtoScript II reverse transcriptase. The TCRbeta libraries were prepared through three rounds of nested multiplex PCR following a slightly modified ARM-PCR procedure. Each of the first two PCR rounds ran for 10 cycles and used multiplex TRBV1-TRBV30 forward primers together with a Cbeta reverse primer. The public reads were reanalyzed by TCRdb: fastp trimming at Q25, MiXCR alignment, in-frame beta chains only. Under each unique CDR3 protein, matching rows form one entry showing the most common genes and DNA. The sample has fewer than 250,000 distinct CDR3 sequences on record, over 80% of them singletons. Around 18% of the sample rests with the top ten.

Total RNA and DNA were co-extracted without cell sorting from roughly 20-30 mg of bulk tissue using the AllPrep DNA/RNA mini kit. The sample taken for sequencing was tumor tissue from primary liver carcinoma. The receptors were gathered from a man aged 35-49 years with primary liver carcinoma and hepatitis B virus infection.

Note on this clonotype: A read error is likely, as this CDR3 ends without the conserved phenylalanine or tryptophan. The chain couples TRBV4-1 to TRBJ2-1; 7 bases are a match to TRBD1. Germline V lookup: CDR1 MGHRA, CDR2 YSYEKL. The length of the CDR3 is 16 residues. CDR3 sequence reads: CASSQEAATGYNEQFI. The CDR3 DNA sequence: TGCGCCAGTAGCCAAGAGGCCGCGACAGGGTACAATGAGCAGTTCATT.

For this clonotype: It is likely a read error, because the conserved phenylalanine at the end of the CDR3 is missing. This CDR3 is CAISLDSVAYSRDYTS. CDR3 coding DNA: TGTGCCATCAGCTTAGATTCGGTAGCCTATTCTCGAGACTACACCTCC. The V gene is TRBV11-2, the J gene TRBJ1-2, with D hard to call. The CDR3 loop spans 16 amino acids. The germline V gene has CDR1 SGHAT and CDR2 FQNNGV.

The genes are TRBV6-6 and TRBJ2-5; 11 bases align to TRBD2. Germline V gene lookup returns CDR1 MNHNY and CDR2 SVGAGI (reference sequence). The CDR3 is 20 residues long. J lost 4 bases, V lost 6 bases, and 22 bases had no gene match. The CDR3 sequence is CASSQCGLLISGRAVETQYF. The CDR3 bases are TGTGCCAGCAGCCAATGCGGTTTACTGATTAGCGGGAGGGCCGTAGAGACCCAGTACTTC.